In its sample, the clone carrying this T cell receptor beta chain was seen many times. The source of the sample is a study of kidney transplant recipient with SARS-CoV-2 infection. Using its own MiXCR run on the reads, TCRdb lists one record per CDR3 protein. This sample has 200,000 to 250,000 distinct CDR3 sequences; less than 35% occur once, and the top ten carry under 7.5%. Trimming removed 7 bases at V and 4 bases at J, with 23 bases between. The CDR3 runs to 16 residues. CDR1 and CDR2 from the germline V gene are SGHNT and YYREEE (reference sequence). The rearrangement uses TRBV5-4 and TRBJ1-2, with D hard to call. This sequence was found in a male patient aged 30 to 40 who had COVID-19 and was a kidney transplant recipient. Some T cells may be graft donor cells. The sample was a blood sample, taken at baseline and on day 111 from a kidney transplant recipient. The CDR3 DNA is TGTGCCAGCTATTGTTGCGTACCAGGAAAGACCTATGGCTACACCTTC. As protein: CASYCCVPGKTYGYTF.